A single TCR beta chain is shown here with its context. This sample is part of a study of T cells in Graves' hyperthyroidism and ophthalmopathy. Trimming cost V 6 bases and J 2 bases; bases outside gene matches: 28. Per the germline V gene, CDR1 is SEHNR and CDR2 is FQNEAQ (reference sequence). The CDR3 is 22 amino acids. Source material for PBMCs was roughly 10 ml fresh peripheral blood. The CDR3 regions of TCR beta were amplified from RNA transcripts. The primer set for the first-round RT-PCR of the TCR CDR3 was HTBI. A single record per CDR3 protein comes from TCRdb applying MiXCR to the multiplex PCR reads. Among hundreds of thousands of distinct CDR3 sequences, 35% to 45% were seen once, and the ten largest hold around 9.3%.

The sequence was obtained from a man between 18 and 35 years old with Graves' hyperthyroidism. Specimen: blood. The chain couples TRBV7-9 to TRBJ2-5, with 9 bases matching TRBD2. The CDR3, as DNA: TGTGCCAGCAGTCCTGGACAGGAGTTGACTAGCGGTCCCTGGGGGGGGCAAGAGACCCAGTACTTC. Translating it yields CASSPGQELTSGPWGGQETQYF.